The sample holds many counts of the clone carrying this T cell receptor beta chain. Its antigen is not known. iRepertoire HTBI primers and Arm-PCR of CDR3 regions built TCR beta libraries. MiXCR, applied by TCRdb to the multiplex PCR reads, yields one record per CDR3 protein. The data contain 350,000 to 400,000 distinct CDR3 sequences, roughly a sixth of them singletons. CDR1 and CDR2 from the germline V gene are MNHEY and SVGAGI. Trimming took off 0 bases at V and 6 bases at J, with 11 bases between the two ends. This CDR3 region has 15 residues. Time point: newly diagnosed GD, antithyroid drugs for less than 3 months. PBMC RNA served as the TCR library source. This record belongs to a study of regulatory T cells in long-lasting Graves disease. Overall study findings and caveats: TRBV28, TRBJ1-2 and TRBJ2-5 were favored in persistent disease.

The V call is TRBV6-5, the J call TRBJ2-2; D unresolved. The source was peripheral blood mononuclear cells (PBMCs), collected at new diagnosis, from a patient treated with antithyroid drugs. This receptor was identified in a female donor with Graves disease. The CDR3 DNA sequence: TGTGCCAGCAGTTACTCGGGGTACGGAGCCGGGGAGCTGTTTTTT. This gives the protein CASSYSGYGAGELFF.